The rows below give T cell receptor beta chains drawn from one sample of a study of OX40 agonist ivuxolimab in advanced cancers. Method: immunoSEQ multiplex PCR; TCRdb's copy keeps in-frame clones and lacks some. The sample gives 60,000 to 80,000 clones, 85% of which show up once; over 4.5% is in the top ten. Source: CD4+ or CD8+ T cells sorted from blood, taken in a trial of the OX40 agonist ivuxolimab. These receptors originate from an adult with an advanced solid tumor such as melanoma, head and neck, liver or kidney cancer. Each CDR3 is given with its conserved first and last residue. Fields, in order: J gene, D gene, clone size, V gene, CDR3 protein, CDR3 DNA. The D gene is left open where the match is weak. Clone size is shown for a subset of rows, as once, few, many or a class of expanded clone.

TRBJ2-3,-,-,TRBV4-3,CASSQETAGMSTDTQYF,TGCGCCAGCAGCCAAGAAACAGCTGGAATGAGCACAGATACGCAGTATTTT
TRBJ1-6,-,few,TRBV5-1,CASSLAAGVGSPLHF,TGCGCCAGCAGCTTGGCCGCAGGGGTGGGATCACCCCTCCACTTT
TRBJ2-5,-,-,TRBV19,CASSIGASSVETQYF,TGTGCCAGTAGTATCGGGGCTAGCTCGGTGGAGACCCAGTACTTC
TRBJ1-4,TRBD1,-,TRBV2,CAGRQGNEKLFF,TGTGCCGGAAGACAGGGTAATGAAAAACTGTTTTTT
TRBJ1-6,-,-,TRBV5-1,CASSADRRRGSPLHF,TGCGCCAGCAGCGCAGACAGGCGACGGGGTTCACCCCTCCACTTT
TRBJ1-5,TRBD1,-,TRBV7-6,CASSLTGDQPQHF,TGTGCCAGCAGCTTAACAGGGGATCAGCCCCAGCATTTT
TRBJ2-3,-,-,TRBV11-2,CASKDWDYTDTQYF,TGTGCCAGCAAAGACTGGGATTACACAGATACGCAGTATTTT
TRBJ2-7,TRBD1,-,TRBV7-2,CASSHDRAYEQYF,TGTGCCAGCAGCCATGACAGGGCCTACGAGCAGTACTTC
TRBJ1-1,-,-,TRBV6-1,CASSGTTAFF,TGTGCCAGCAGCGGGACGACAGCTTTCTTT
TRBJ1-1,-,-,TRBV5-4,CASSPGGMNTEAFF,TGTGCCAGCAGCCCTGGCGGAATGAACACTGAAGCTTTCTTT
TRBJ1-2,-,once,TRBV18,CASSPFSGRADGYTF,TGTGCCAGCTCACCATTTTCGGGCAGGGCTGATGGCTACACCTTC
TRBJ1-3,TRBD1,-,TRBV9,CASSLTQGQSRNTIYF,TGTGCCAGCAGCCTCACCCAGGGACAGTCCCGAAACACCATATATTTT
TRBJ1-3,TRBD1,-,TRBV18,CASSHGTEGNTIYF,TGTGCCAGCTCCCATGGGACAGAGGGAAACACCATATATTTT
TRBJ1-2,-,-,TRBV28,CASSSTVKYGYTF,TGTGCCAGCAGTTCGACAGTTAAATATGGCTACACCTTC
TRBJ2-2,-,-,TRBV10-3,CAISASAGTGELFF,TGTGCCATCAGTGCTAGCGCGGGGACCGGGGAGCTGTTTTTT
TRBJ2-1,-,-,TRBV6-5,CASSYSFRTSYNEQFF,TGTGCCAGCAGTTACTCCTTCCGGACCTCCTACAATGAGCAGTTCTTC
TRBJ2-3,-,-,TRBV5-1,CASSLDPGEQTQYF,TGCGCCAGCAGCTTAGACCCTGGAGAGCAAACGCAGTATTTT
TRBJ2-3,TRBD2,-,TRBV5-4,CASSPEVAGSLGTQYF,TGTGCCAGCAGCCCGGAGGTAGCGGGGTCCCTGGGTACGCAGTATTTT